These T cell receptor beta chains were read from a single sample in a study of patients and donors after allogeneic stem cell transplantation. MiXCR was run by TCRdb on the RT-PCR reads, yielding one entry per CDR3 protein. The sample has hundreds of thousands of distinct CDR3 sequences, more than 15% seen once; the top ten hold around 6.8%. The source material was blood, either unsorted or a sorted T cell fraction (not recorded which). The receptors shown here come from a human donor who was either an allogeneic HSCT recipient or a stem cell or donor lymphocyte infusion donor (not recorded which). It is not recorded whose cells these are; they may come from a transplant donor. Each CDR3 is given with its conserved first and last residue. Fields, in order: clone size, V gene, J gene, D gene, CDR3 protein, CDR3 DNA. The D gene is left open where the match is weak. Not all rows give a size; the values are once, few, many and, for expanded clones, a class.

abundance: -; v_gene: TRBV20-1; j_gene: TRBJ1-5; d_gene: TRBD1; CDR3aa: CSARDRGGGFGNNQPQHF; CDR3nt: TGCAGTGCTAGAGATCGTGGAGGGGGCTTCGGTAACAATCAGCCCCAGCATTTT
abundance: many; v_gene: TRBV5-1; j_gene: TRBJ2-1; d_gene: TRBD1; CDR3aa: CASSQRTGADEQFF; CDR3nt: TGCGCCAGCAGCCAAAGGACAGGGGCCGATGAGCAGTTCTTC
abundance: -; v_gene: TRBV20-1; j_gene: TRBJ2-1; d_gene: -; CDR3aa: CSARRDEQFF; CDR3nt: TGCAGTGCTAGAAGGGATGAGCAGTTCTTC
abundance: -; v_gene: TRBV7-3; j_gene: TRBJ2-7; d_gene: TRBD2; CDR3aa: CASRSGGPSYEQYF; CDR3nt: TGTGCCAGCAGGAGCGGGGGGCCTTCCTACGAGCAGTACTTC
abundance: -; v_gene: TRBV11-3; j_gene: TRBJ2-3; d_gene: TRBD1; CDR3aa: CASGTGRGGRTDTQYF; CDR3nt: TGTGCCAGCGGGACAGGGAGAGGGGGACGCACAGATACGCAGTATTTT
abundance: few; v_gene: TRBV7-2; j_gene: TRBJ2-1; d_gene: -; CDR3aa: CASSFPTPSSYNEQFF; CDR3nt: TGTGCCAGCAGCTTCCCAACTCCGAGCTCCTACAATGAGCAGTTCTTC
abundance: many; v_gene: TRBV5-1; j_gene: TRBJ2-1; d_gene: -; CDR3aa: CASSDPRGDNEQFF; CDR3nt: TGCGCCAGCAGCGACCCTAGGGGGGACAATGAGCAGTTCTTC
abundance: few; v_gene: TRBV7-8; j_gene: TRBJ2-7; d_gene: -; CDR3aa: CASSLKVHEQYF; CDR3nt: TGTGCCAGCAGCTTAAAAGTCCACGAGCAGTACTTC
abundance: many; v_gene: TRBV4-2; j_gene: TRBJ2-3; d_gene: -; CDR3aa: CASSQEDASTDTQYF; CDR3nt: TGTGCCAGCAGCCAAGAGGATGCGTCCACAGATACGCAGTATTTT
abundance: -; v_gene: TRBV7-3; j_gene: TRBJ1-2; d_gene: -; CDR3aa: CASSLRPSYGYTF; CDR3nt: TGTGCCAGCAGTCTTCGACCGAGCTATGGCTACACCTTC
abundance: -; v_gene: TRBV24-1; j_gene: TRBJ1-5; d_gene: TRBD1; CDR3aa: CATSDPDRAQPQHF; CDR3nt: TGTGCCACCAGTGATCCCGACAGGGCTCAGCCCCAGCATTTT
abundance: few; v_gene: TRBV18; j_gene: TRBJ2-3; d_gene: -; CDR3aa: CASSRGLSPDTQYF; CDR3nt: TGTGCCAGCTCACGCGGACTTAGCCCAGATACGCAGTATTTT
abundance: -; v_gene: TRBV6-1; j_gene: TRBJ2-3; d_gene: -; CDR3aa: CASSEPRDSGRTDTQYF; CDR3nt: TGTGCCAGCAGTGAACCCCGTGATAGCGGACGCACAGATACGCAGTATTTT
abundance: -; v_gene: TRBV24-1; j_gene: TRBJ2-3; d_gene: -; CDR3aa: CATSEPGTGGSTDTQYF; CDR3nt: TGTGCCACCAGTGAGCCAGGGACGGGTGGGAGCACAGATACGCAGTATTTT
abundance: few; v_gene: TRBV3-1; j_gene: TRBJ2-2; d_gene: -; CDR3aa: CASSQAAGRKNTGELFF; CDR3nt: TGTGCCAGCAGCCAAGCTGCGGGACGAAAGAACACCGGGGAGCTGTTTTTT
abundance: many; v_gene: TRBV6-2/TRBV6-3; j_gene: TRBJ2-5; d_gene: -; CDR3aa: CASRAGTLETQYF; CDR3nt: TGTGCCAGCAGAGCCGGGACATTAGAGACCCAGTACTTC
abundance: -; v_gene: TRBV18; j_gene: TRBJ1-3; d_gene: -; CDR3aa: CASSQQGSGNTIYF; CDR3nt: TGTGCCAGCTCACAACAGGGCAGTGGAAACACCATATATTTT
abundance: many; v_gene: TRBV20-1; j_gene: TRBJ1-1; d_gene: -; CDR3aa: CSARAQGRTEAFF; CDR3nt: TGCAGTGCTAGAGCTCAGGGGAGGACTGAAGCTTTCTTT
abundance: few; v_gene: TRBV6-5; j_gene: TRBJ1-2; d_gene: TRBD1; CDR3aa: CASSWEGAYGYTF; CDR3nt: TGTGCCAGCAGTTGGGAGGGGGCCTATGGCTACACCTTC
abundance: few; v_gene: TRBV4-1; j_gene: TRBJ1-1; d_gene: -; CDR3aa: CASRGTWNTEAFF; CDR3nt: TGCGCCAGCAGGGGGACATGGAACACTGAAGCTTTCTTT
abundance: few; v_gene: TRBV11-3; j_gene: TRBJ2-5; d_gene: -; CDR3aa: CASSSTAGAQYF; CDR3nt: TGTGCCAGCAGCTCCACGGCAGGGGCCCAGTACTTC
abundance: few; v_gene: TRBV5-1; j_gene: TRBJ1-5; d_gene: -; CDR3aa: CASSIEGHQPQHF; CDR3nt: TGCGCCAGCAGTATAGAGGGCCATCAGCCCCAGCATTTT
abundance: many; v_gene: TRBV15; j_gene: TRBJ2-1; d_gene: -; CDR3aa: CATSRDPPGRGYNEQFF; CDR3nt: TGTGCCACCAGCAGAGACCCCCCAGGAAGGGGCTACAATGAGCAGTTCTTC
abundance: -; v_gene: TRBV10-3; j_gene: TRBJ2-1; d_gene: TRBD2; CDR3aa: CAIDSSGRDHEQFF; CDR3nt: TGTGCCATTGACTCTAGCGGGAGGGACCATGAGCAGTTCTTC
abundance: many; v_gene: TRBV4-3; j_gene: TRBJ2-7; d_gene: TRBD2; CDR3aa: CASSQEGGNYEQYF; CDR3nt: TGCGCCAGCAGCCAAGAGGGAGGGAACTACGAGCAGTACTTC
abundance: few; v_gene: TRBV24-1; j_gene: TRBJ2-5; d_gene: TRBD2; CDR3aa: CATSDRTSGQETQYF; CDR3nt: TGTGCCACCAGTGACCGGACTAGCGGCCAAGAGACCCAGTACTTC
abundance: -; v_gene: TRBV5-4; j_gene: TRBJ1-1; d_gene: -; CDR3aa: CASSWETGVNTEAFF; CDR3nt: TGTGCCAGCAGCTGGGAAACTGGGGTGAACACTGAAGCTTTCTTT
abundance: few; v_gene: TRBV4-2; j_gene: TRBJ1-4; d_gene: -; CDR3aa: CASSQDLGEFGEKLFF; CDR3nt: TGTGCCAGCAGCCAAGATCTCGGGGAGTTTGGTGAAAAACTGTTTTTT
abundance: few; v_gene: TRBV7-8; j_gene: TRBJ2-5; d_gene: -; CDR3aa: CASSLGTFGGETQYF; CDR3nt: TGTGCCAGCAGCCTGGGGACATTTGGAGGGGAGACCCAGTACTTC
abundance: -; v_gene: TRBV7-8; j_gene: TRBJ2-3; d_gene: TRBD1; CDR3aa: CAISQQGGYADTQYF; CDR3nt: TGTGCCATTTCCCAGCAAGGGGGCTACGCAGATACGCAGTATTTT
abundance: -; v_gene: TRBV14; j_gene: TRBJ2-5; d_gene: -; CDR3aa: CASSQVTGGVETQYF; CDR3nt: TGTGCCAGCAGCCAAGTTACCGGGGGCGTCGAGACCCAGTACTTC
abundance: -; v_gene: TRBV29-1; j_gene: TRBJ1-2; d_gene: -; CDR3aa: CSAVRWGPRGYGYTF; CDR3nt: TGCAGCGCTGTGAGGTGGGGCCCAAGGGGCTATGGCTACACCTTC
abundance: many; v_gene: TRBV5-1; j_gene: TRBJ2-2; d_gene: -; CDR3aa: CASSLVQGLNTGELFF; CDR3nt: TGCGCCAGCAGCTTGGTACAGGGCCTGAACACCGGGGAGCTGTTTTTT
abundance: many; v_gene: TRBV7-7; j_gene: TRBJ2-2; d_gene: -; CDR3aa: CASSLLATLNTGELFF; CDR3nt: TGTGCCAGCAGCTTACTTGCCACCCTGAACACCGGGGAGCTGTTTTTT
abundance: many; v_gene: TRBV4-2; j_gene: TRBJ1-6; d_gene: -; CDR3aa: CASSQDKGHSPLHF; CDR3nt: TGTGCCAGCAGCCAAGACAAGGGCCATTCACCCCTCCACTTT
abundance: -; v_gene: TRBV5-6; j_gene: TRBJ2-5; d_gene: -; CDR3aa: CASSLVPATGETQYF; CDR3nt: TGTGCCAGCAGCTTGGTTCCGGCGACGGGGGAGACCCAGTACTTC
abundance: -; v_gene: TRBV2; j_gene: TRBJ1-1; d_gene: -; CDR3aa: CASSGWGVNTEAFF; CDR3nt: TGTGCCAGCAGTGGTTGGGGGGTAAATACTGAAGCTTTCTTT